The present T cell receptor beta chain was sequenced within a study of cytomegalovirus exposure and HLA in healthy donors. The CDR3 sequence is 16 residues long. Germline V gives CDR1 SGHRS, CDR2 YFSETQ. Trimming cost V 3 bases and J 5 bases, with 18 bases left between them. Study-wide results and caveats: Presence/absence analyses treated sequencing depth as roughly uniform across donors. Within the data, a cluster of highly shared sequence variants was likely a sequencing artifact. For TCR beta chains, V- and J-gene trimming was later linked to a missense DCLRE1C variant.

Worth noting for this clone: Antigen unknown.

Amplification used 60 Vbeta primers and 13 Jbeta primers. Sequencing was performed with immunoSEQ multiplex PCR; in TCRdb, only in-frame clones are kept and a portion is missing. The sample records 120,000 or so clones, over 60% being singletons. The sequencing input was PBMCs. The sequence was obtained from a man aged 30 to 39 in good health and CMV-seronegative. The chain employs TRBV5-1 and TRBJ2-4; a possible D gene is TRBD1 (6 bases). The CDR3 region is CASSSPTGNIQNIQYF. The CDR3 nucleotides read TGCGCCAGCAGCTCGCCCACAGGGAATATCCAAAACATTCAGTACTTC.